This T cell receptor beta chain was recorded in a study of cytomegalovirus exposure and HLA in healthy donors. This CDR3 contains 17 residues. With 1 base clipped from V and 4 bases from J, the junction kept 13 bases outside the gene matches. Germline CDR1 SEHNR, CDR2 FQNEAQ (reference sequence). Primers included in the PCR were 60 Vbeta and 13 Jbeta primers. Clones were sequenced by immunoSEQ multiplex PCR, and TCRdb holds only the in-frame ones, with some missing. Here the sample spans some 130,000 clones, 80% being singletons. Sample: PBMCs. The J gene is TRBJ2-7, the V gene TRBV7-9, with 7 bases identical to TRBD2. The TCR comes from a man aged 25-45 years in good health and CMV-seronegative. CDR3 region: CASSLGPLAEIYYEQYF. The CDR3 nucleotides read TGTGCCAGCAGCTTAGGGCCCCTAGCGGAGATCTATTACGAGCAGTACTTC.